These 28 T cell receptor beta chains originate from one sample sequenced in a study of CD8 T cells in ankylosing spondylitis. Each CDR3 protein gets one entry after TCRdb re-called the 5' RACE reads with MiXCR. The sample consists of around 150,000 distinct CDR3 sequences, about 16% of them appearing once. The sample was blood, either unsorted or a sorted T cell fraction (not recorded which). The receptors originated from a male donor with ankylosing spondylitis or in good health (not recorded which).

This chain uses TRBV11-2 with TRBJ2-7; D is ambiguous. The CDR3 totals 13 residues. V was shortened by 3 bases and J by 3 bases, with 9 bases between the two germline ends. Germline CDR1 is SGHAT and CDR2 is FQNNGV. The DNA of the CDR3 is TGTGCCAGCAGCTTTGGGCAGTTCTACGAGCAGTACTTC. Translating it yields CASSFGQFYEQYF.

This clonotype appeared many times. The chain combines TRBV5-1 with TRBJ1-2; D gene uncertain. Germline V gives CDR1 SGHRS, CDR2 YFSETQ. Deletions cut 4 bases from V and 4 bases from J, with 17 bases between. This CDR3 has 15 amino acids. This CDR3 is CASSLTSAFSYGYTF. The CDR3 region has the DNA TGCGCCAGCAGCCTGACCTCGGCCTTTAGCTATGGCTACACCTTC.

DNA of the CDR3: TGTGCCAGCAGCCCTCGACAGGCACGGGGTGAAAAACTGTTTTTT. The encoded protein is CASSPRQARGEKLFF. The chain employs TRBV3-1 and TRBJ1-4; D might be TRBD1 (6 bases). Germline CDR1 reads LGHDT; CDR2 reads YNNKEL (reference sequence). V lost 4 bases, J lost 7 bases, and 16 bases lay in between. This CDR3 is 15 amino acids long.

V gene TRBV10-1 combines with J gene TRBJ2-1, with D tentatively TRBD2 (6 bases). The CDR3 length is 14 residues. Trimming took off 5 bases at V and 5 bases at J, with 13 bases between the two ends. CDR1 and CDR2 (germline): WNHNN, SYGVQD (reference sequence). CDR3 in DNA: TGCGCCAGCAGTCGAGGAGGGGCGAACAATGAGCAGTTCTTC. Its protein is CASSRGGANNEQFF.

Comments on this clonotype: A read error is possible here, since a much larger clone lies one base away. The chain uses TRBV19 and TRBJ2-2; D is perhaps TRBD1 (8 bases). Per the germline V gene, CDR1 is LNHDA and CDR2 is SQIVND (reference sequence). CDR3 length: 15 residues. The CDR3 DNA follows: TGTACCAGTAGGGAGGGACAGGCGAACACCGGGGAGCTGTTTTTT. It encodes CTSREGQANTGELFF.

This clonotype was detected only a few times. The V gene is TRBV5-5, the J gene TRBJ1-5; the D is unclear. Germline CDR1 SGHKS, CDR2 YYEKEE (reference sequence). This CDR3 region has 14 residues. The V gene lost 4 bases and the J gene lost 2 bases, with 10 bases spanning the gap. CDR3 nucleotide sequence: TGTGCCAGCAGCCGGGATCGGGGCAATCAGCCCCAGCATTTT. This encodes CASSRDRGNQPQHF.

This clonotype was seen at least ten times. The chain recombines TRBV24-1 with TRBJ1-5, with D tentatively TRBD1 (5 bases). CDR1 and CDR2 (germline): KGHDR, SFDVKD. The CDR3 runs to 12 residues. V dropped 2 bases and J dropped 9 bases, with 7 bases sitting between them. The CDR3 nucleotides are TGTGCCACCAGTGATTGGCAGGGGCCCCAGCATTTT. Its protein product is CATSDWQGPQHF.

This clonotype was counted at least ten times. The chain joins TRBV30 to TRBJ1-1; TRBD1 matches 9 bases. The CDR3 contains 17 residues. CDR1 and CDR2 from the germline V gene are GTSNPN and SVGIG (reference sequence). Trimming at V came to 4 bases and at J to 7 bases, leaving 19 bases not matched to a gene. For the CDR3, the DNA is TGTGCCTGGACCAGGGACAGGGTCCCGAGTGGGGATGTTGAAGCTTTCTTT. Translating gives CAWTRDRVPSGDVEAFF.

This clonotype was recorded a few times. This chain connects TRBV24-1 to TRBJ2-1; D possibly corresponds to TRBD2 (6 bases). Germline CDR1 is KGHDR and CDR2 is SFDVKD. The CDR3 extends over 14 amino acids. The germline V and J ends were trimmed by 6 bases and 8 bases, with 16 bases remaining between them. The DNA of the CDR3 is TGTGCCACCAGTACTATGGCGCGGGATTATGAGCAGTTCTTC. Translating gives CATSTMARDYEQFF.

This chain links TRBV5-1 with TRBJ1-3; D gene ambiguous. V lost 0 bases and J 5 bases, leaving 9 bases between the germline ends. The CDR3 totals 14 residues. Germline V gene lookup returns CDR1 SGHRS and CDR2 YFSETQ. The CDR3 DNA follows: TGCGCCAGCAGCTTGGGTGCCATTCGAAACACCATATATTTT. Translating gives CASSLGAIRNTIYF.

At least ten counts were recorded for this clonotype. The V call is TRBV14, the J call TRBJ2-1; 8 bases fit TRBD1. The V segment lost 4 bases and the J segment 7 bases; nucleotides outside the gene matches: 0. Germline V gene lookup returns CDR1 SGHDN and CDR2 FVKESK. The length of the CDR3 is 12 residues. Here the CDR3 reads CASSRTGNEQFF. For the CDR3, the DNA is TGTGCCAGCAGCCGGACAGGGAATGAGCAGTTCTTC.

This clonotype was picked up a small number of times. The chain couples TRBV29-1 to TRBJ2-3; D not certain. Trimming removed 7 bases from V and 3 bases from J, with 5 bases in between. Germline-derived CDR1 and CDR2 are SQVTM and ANQGSEA. The CDR3 is made up of 10 amino acids. The CDR3 sequence: CSATTDTQYF. The CDR3 region has the DNA TGCAGCGCCACTACAGATACGCAGTATTTT.

Here the CDR3 DNA reads TGTGCCAGCAGTCCCTCAGGGTCAAGGAATCAGCCCCAGCATTTT. Translating gives CASSPSGSRNQPQHF. The V and J genes are TRBV2 and TRBJ1-5; weak D call: TRBD1 (5 bases). V was pared by 5 bases and J by 4 bases, with 15 bases between. CDR1 SNHLY and CDR2 FYNNEI come from the germline V gene. CDR3 size: 15 residues. The variable domain in full, completed from reference TRBV2 and TRBJ1-5, reads EPEVTQTPSHQVTQMGQEVILRCVPISNHLYFYWYRQILGQKVEFLVSFYNNEISEKSEIFDDQFSVERPDGSNFTLKIRSTKLEDSAMYFCASSPSGSRNQPQHFGDGTRLSIL.

This clonotype was found many times. The J gene is TRBJ1-2, the V gene TRBV9, with D uncertain. CDR1 is SGDLS, CDR2 YYNGEE, per germline. The CDR3 sequence is 13 residues long. The V gene lost 3 bases and the J gene lost 4 bases, with 10 bases spanning the gap. CDR3 region: CASSARDIYGYTF. In DNA form, the CDR3 reads TGTGCCAGCAGCGCCCGCGACATCTATGGCTACACCTTC.

This clonotype was observed at least ten times. This chain uses TRBV5-1 with TRBJ2-2; D is undetermined. Germline values: CDR1 SGHRS, CDR2 YFSETQ. This CDR3 contains 14 residues. The V gene lost 1 base and the J gene lost 4 bases, with 8 bases spanning the gap. CDR3 loop: CASSLQSGTGELFF. The DNA for the CDR3 is TGCGCCAGCAGCTTGCAGTCGGGCACCGGGGAGCTGTTTTTT. The full variable domain, in which reference TRBV5-1 and TRBJ2-2 provide the parts outside the CDR3, is KAGVTQTPRYLIKTRGQQVTLSCSPISGHRSVSWYQQTPGQGLQFLFEYFSETQRNKGNFPGRFSGRQFSNSRSEMNVSTLELGDSALYLCASSLQSGTGELFFGEGSRLTVL.

This clonotype showed up many times. The chain uses TRBV6-6 and TRBJ2-1, with 9 bases lining up with TRBD2. Per germline, CDR1 MNHNY and CDR2 SVGAGI (reference sequence). V lost 6 bases and J lost 7; bases outside the gene matches: 4. CDR3 size: 13 residues. CDR3 protein: CASRGLARNEQFF. CDR3 in DNA: TGTGCCAGCAGGGGACTAGCCAGAAATGAGCAGTTCTTC.

The chain recombines TRBV7-9 with TRBJ2-1; D might be TRBD1 or TRBD2, each matching 6 bases. V dropped 4 bases and J dropped 6 bases, with 13 bases sitting between them. The CDR3 spans 14 residues. Germline assignment: CDR1 SEHNR and CDR2 FQNEAQ (reference sequence). CDR3 amino acids: CASSSTGGLNEQFF. Written as DNA, the CDR3 is TGTGCCAGCAGCTCGACTGGGGGGCTCAATGAGCAGTTCTTC.

The rearrangement uses TRBV5-5 and TRBJ1-5; D call uncertain. V lost 4 bases, J lost 7 bases, and 15 bases lay in between. The CDR3 is 14 residues long. Germline CDR1 is SGHKS and CDR2 is YYEKEE (reference sequence). CDR3 bases: TGTGCCAGCAGCGTACAGTTGGATGGGCAGCCCCAGCATTTT. It codes for CASSVQLDGQPQHF.

In this sample, this clonotype turned up many times. This chain uses TRBV20-1 with TRBJ2-3, with 9 nucleotides matching TRBD2. The CDR3 spans 14 residues. V lost 7 bases, J lost 3 bases, and 8 bases stayed unmatched. Germline assignment: CDR1 DFQATT and CDR2 SNEGSKA (reference sequence). CDR3 residues: CSVIAGDDTDTQYF. The CDR3 DNA reads TGCAGTGTTATAGCGGGAGATGATACAGATACGCAGTATTTT.

This clonotype was seen repeatedly, ten times or more. This rearrangement joins TRBV5-1 to TRBJ1-2; D gene uncertain. Germline V lookup: CDR1 SGHRS, CDR2 YFSETQ. V was clipped by 5 bases and J by 4 bases, with 18 bases between them. There are 15 residues in the CDR3. The CDR3 region is CASSPNSADFYGYTF. The CDR3 bases are TGCGCCAGCAGTCCTAATTCGGCGGATTTCTATGGCTACACCTTC.

The gene calls are TRBV5-1 and TRBJ2-6; D possibly corresponds to TRBD1 (6 bases). This CDR3 comprises 15 residues. Germline loops: CDR1 SGHRS, CDR2 YFSETQ. Trimming left V 2 bases short and J 4 bases short, with 10 bases between. CDR3 bases: TGCGCCAGCAGCTTAACAGGGTCCGGGGCCAACGTCCTGACTTTC. Its translation: CASSLTGSGANVLTF.

The gene calls are TRBV5-1 and TRBJ2-3, with 10 bases fitting TRBD2. Germline V gene lookup returns CDR1 SGHRS and CDR2 YFSETQ. The CDR3 length is 17 residues. Trimming took 4 bases from V and 7 from J; bases not matched to a gene: 15. CDR3 protein: CASSPTSSSGGRHTQYF. The CDR3 bases are TGCGCCAGCAGCCCGACTAGTTCTAGCGGGGGCAGGCATACGCAGTATTTT.

This clonotype was seen more than once but under ten times. The chain has TRBV6-1 and TRBJ2-5; the D is unclear. This CDR3 has 12 residues. Germline loops: CDR1 MNHNS, CDR2 SASEGT. Trimming stripped 1 base from V and 5 bases from J, with 5 bases between. In DNA, the CDR3 is TGTGCCAGCAGTGAAGTTGGGGAGACCCAGTACTTC. This codes for CASSEVGETQYF.

This clonotype appeared a few times. The rearrangement links TRBV5-1 to TRBJ1-4; the D is unclear. This CDR3 contains 12 residues. Germline CDR1 and CDR2: SGHRS and YFSETQ. V lost 2 bases and J 7 bases, leaving 6 bases between the germline ends. CDR3: CASSLPSEKLFF. Written as DNA, the CDR3 is TGCGCCAGCAGCTTACCGAGTGAAAAACTGTTTTTT.

This clonotype was recorded at least ten times. The chain links TRBV4-2 to TRBJ2-7, with D possibly being TRBD2 (6 bases). The CDR3 loop spans 13 amino acids. V was clipped by 4 bases and J by 4 bases, with 11 bases between them. The germline V gene has CDR1 LGHNA and CDR2 YNFKEQ. The CDR3 loop reads CASSRGLNYEQYF. In DNA form, the CDR3 reads TGTGCCAGCAGCCGTGGACTAAATTACGAGCAGTACTTC.

This clonotype was detected many times. The chain combines TRBV28 with TRBJ2-1; 8 bases are a match to TRBD2. Trimming at V came to 2 bases and at J to 5 bases, leaving 8 bases not matched to a gene. The CDR3 covers 16 residues. Germline assignment: CDR1 MDHEN and CDR2 SYDVKM. The CDR3 DNA follows: TGTGCCAGCAGTTTAGACGCGGGAGGCTTCCACAATGAGCAGTTCTTC. Protein product: CASSLDAGGFHNEQFF. The complete variable domain, with remaining parts taken from reference TRBV28 and TRBJ2-1, reads DVKVTQSSRYLVKRTGEKVFLECVQDMDHENMFWYRQDPGLGLRLIYFSYDVKMKEKGDIPEGYSVSREKKERFSLILESASTNQTSMYLCASSLDAGGFHNEQFFGPGTRLTVL.

This clonotype was seen many times. V usage is TRBV12-3 or TRBV12-4 and J usage is TRBJ2-2, with 7 bases identical to TRBD1. This CDR3 is built from 13 residues. V shed 8 bases and J 10 bases; nucleotides not matched to a gene: 10. CDR3 DNA: TGTGCCAGCCGGGACAGAAACGCCGTGGAGCTGTTTTTT. The encoded protein is CASRDRNAVELFF.

This clonotype came up many times. CDR3: CASRSGTSDTGELFF. Here the CDR3 DNA reads TGTGCCAGCCGCTCCGGGACTAGTGACACCGGGGAGCTGTTTTTT. The rearrangement joins TRBV28 to TRBJ2-2; 8 nucleotides agree with TRBD2. Trimming cost V 8 bases and J 3 bases; bases outside gene matches: 8. The CDR3 runs 15 residues. Germline values: CDR1 MDHEN, CDR2 SYDVKM.